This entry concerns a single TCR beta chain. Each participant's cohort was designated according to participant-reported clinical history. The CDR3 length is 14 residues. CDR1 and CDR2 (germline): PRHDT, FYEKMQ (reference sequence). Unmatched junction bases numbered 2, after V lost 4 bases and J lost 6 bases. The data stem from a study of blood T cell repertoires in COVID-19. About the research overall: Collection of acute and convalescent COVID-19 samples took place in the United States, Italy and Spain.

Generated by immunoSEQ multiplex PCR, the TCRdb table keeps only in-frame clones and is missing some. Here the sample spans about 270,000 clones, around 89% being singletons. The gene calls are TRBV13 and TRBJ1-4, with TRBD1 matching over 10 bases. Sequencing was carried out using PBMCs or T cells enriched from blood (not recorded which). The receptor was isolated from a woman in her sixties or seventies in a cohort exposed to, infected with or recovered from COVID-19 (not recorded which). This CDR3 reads CASSWTGGDEKLFF. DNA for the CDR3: TGTGCCAGCAGCTGGACAGGGGGGGATGAAAAACTGTTTTTT.